This T cell receptor beta chain was captured in a study of blood T cell repertoires in COVID-19. On the study more broadly: The samples span acute and convalescent COVID-19 from the United States, Italy and Spain.

Under the authors' procedure: Reference gene primer amplification yielded estimated nucleated cell counts. The repertoire was sequenced with immunoSEQ multiplex PCR; TCRdb's copy has only in-frame clones and lacks some. V, J and clone size reflect that table, while D and trimming were determined from the DNA. The data contain roughly 300,000 clones, roughly 88% of them singletons. Those enrolled, adults aged roughly 18 to 89 years, came from about two dozen US areas. Which cohort a participant joined came from the clinical history participants gave. Trimming stripped 2 bases from V and 8 bases from J, with 7 bases between. Looked up from germline, CDR1 is MRHNA and CDR2 is SNTAGT. The CDR3 is 13 residues long.

The chain employs TRBV6-4 and TRBJ1-6, with D maybe TRBD1 (5 bases). This TCR was sampled from a woman aged 40 to 50 with acute COVID-19. The sequencing input was PBMCs or T cells enriched from blood (not recorded which). For the CDR3, the DNA is TGTGCCAGCAGTGACACAGGTGATTCACCCCTCCACTTT. Translating gives CASSDTGDSPLHF.